The present TCR beta chain was sequenced within a study of breast tumors, draining lymph nodes, adjacent tissues. General observations from the study: Tumor repertoires ranked between lymph nodes and nontumor tissue in diversity, with V and J gene preferences. Data fit most tumor T cells coming from lymph node, expanding in tumor. Data only fit, rather than demonstrated, lymph node origin of most tumor T cells. Compared with basal-like, luminal-like tumors shared significantly more repertoire with nontumor tissue.

Germline values: CDR1 KGHDR, CDR2 SFDVKD. The length of the CDR3 is 19 residues. Trimming cost V 1 base and J 6 bases, with 24 bases left between them. This clonotype was found many times. Its antigen is not known. MiXCR was run by TCRdb on the multiplex PCR reads, yielding one entry per CDR3 protein. The table shows about 300,000 distinct CDR3 sequences, with about 33% occurring only once. The lymph nodes were axillary draining lymph nodes from breast cancer patients. V and J are TRBV24-1 and TRBJ2-1, with D perhaps assigned TRBD1 or TRBD2 (5 bases each). Source material: axillary lymph node tissue. The clonotype comes from a female donor with breast cancer. Some clones in this sample may be carry-over from other donors' samples. In nucleotides, the CDR3 is TGTGCCACCAGTGATTTAGGCCGGGACCCCCGCCGCATTGGCAATGAGCAGTTCTTC. Its protein product is CATSDLGRDPRRIGNEQFF.